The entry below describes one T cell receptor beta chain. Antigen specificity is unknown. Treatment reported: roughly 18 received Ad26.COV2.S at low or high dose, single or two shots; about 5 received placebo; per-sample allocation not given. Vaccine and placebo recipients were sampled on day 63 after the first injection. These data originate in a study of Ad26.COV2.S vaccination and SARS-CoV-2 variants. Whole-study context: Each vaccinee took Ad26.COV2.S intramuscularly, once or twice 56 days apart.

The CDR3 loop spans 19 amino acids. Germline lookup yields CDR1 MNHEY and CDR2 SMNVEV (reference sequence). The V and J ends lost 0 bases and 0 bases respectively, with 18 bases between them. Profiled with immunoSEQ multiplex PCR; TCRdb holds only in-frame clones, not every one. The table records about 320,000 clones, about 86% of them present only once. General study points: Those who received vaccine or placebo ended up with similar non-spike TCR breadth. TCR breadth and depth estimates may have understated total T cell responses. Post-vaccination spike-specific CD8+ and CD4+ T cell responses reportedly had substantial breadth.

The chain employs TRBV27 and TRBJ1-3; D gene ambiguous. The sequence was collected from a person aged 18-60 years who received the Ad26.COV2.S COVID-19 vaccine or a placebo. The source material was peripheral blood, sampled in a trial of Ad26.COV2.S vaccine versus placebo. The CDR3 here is CASSLSWDIGSSSGNTIYF. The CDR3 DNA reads TGTGCCAGCAGTTTATCGTGGGATATTGGATCGAGCTCTGGAAACACCATATATTTT.